The 29 T cell receptor beta chains below come from one sample, sequenced in a study of shared clonotypes between healthy human individuals. Generated by immunoSEQ multiplex PCR, the TCRdb table keeps only in-frame clones and is missing some. This sample has more than 550,000 clones, with around 70% found just once. The sample comprised memory CD4+ T cells sorted from blood. Subset denoted: CD45RA-negative fraction. The receptor source for this set is a woman between 25 and 40 years old in good health.

This chain links TRBV18 with TRBJ2-3; D not resolved. The V gene's germline CDR1 is KGHSH and CDR2 LQKENI. The CDR3 is made up of 16 amino acids. Between the trimmed V and J ends, which lost 3 bases and 2 bases, there was a span of 15 bases. CDR3 region: CASSPLVSLDTDTQYF. The CDR3 coding sequence is TGTGCCAGCTCACCGCTCGTTAGTCTGGACACAGATACGCAGTATTTT.

The chain has TRBV6-5 and TRBJ1-1; TRBD1 is a possible D gene (6 bases). Germline V gene sequence: CDR1 MNHEY, CDR2 SVGAGI. V was pared by 6 bases and J by 1 base, with 15 bases between. The CDR3 has 15 amino acids. The CDR3 DNA sequence: TGTGCCAGCAGCGGACCGGGGGGCACGAACACTGAAGCTTTCTTT. Its translation is CASSGPGGTNTEAFF.

V gene TRBV9 combines with J gene TRBJ1-1; TRBD1 matches at 8 bases. Per germline, CDR1 SGDLS and CDR2 YYNGEE. V trimming: 3 bases; J trimming: 5 bases; junction bases outside the gene matches: 6. The CDR3 sequence is 14 residues long. The CDR3 bases are TGTGCCAGCAGCGCCGACAGGGACAGGACTGAAGCTTTCTTT. It translates to CASSADRDRTEAFF.

This clone occurred a few times. The V and J genes are TRBV6-6 and TRBJ2-5; D is unclear. Per germline, CDR1 MNHNY and CDR2 SVGAGI (reference sequence). Trimming took off 0 bases at V and 5 bases at J, with 10 bases between the two ends. The CDR3 has 14 residues. The CDR3, as DNA: TGTGCCAGCAGTTACTCGGTTCACCGGGAGACCCAGTACTTC. Translated, it gives CASSYSVHRETQYF.

The J gene is TRBJ2-1, the V gene TRBV30; D gene unclear. V gave up 0 bases and J gave up 5 bases, with 8 bases separating them. The CDR3 covers 13 residues. Germline-derived CDR1 and CDR2 are GTSNPN and SVGIG (reference sequence). The CDR3 sequence is CAWSVRANNEQFF. CDR3 sequence (DNA): TGTGCCTGGAGTGTACGTGCCAACAATGAGCAGTTCTTC.

The rearrangement joins TRBV25-1 to TRBJ1-2, with TRBD1 as a possible D gene (5 bases). V was trimmed by 1 base and J by 5 bases, leaving 8 bases between them. CDR3 length equals 13 residues. Per germline, CDR1 MGHDK and CDR2 SYGVNS. The CDR3 coding sequence is TGTGCCAGCAGTGAATCAACAGGTTATGGCTACACCTTC. Protein product: CASSESTGYGYTF.

The rearrangement uses TRBV30 and TRBJ2-1; 7 bases agree with TRBD1. The trim removed 5 bases at V and 3 bases at J, leaving 13 bases unmatched. The length of the CDR3 is 16 residues. CDR1 GTSNPN and CDR2 SVGIG come from the germline V gene (reference sequence). CDR3 in DNA: TGTGCCTGGGAGATCTCGAGGGGGCACATCTACAATGAGCAGTTCTTC. Encoded protein: CAWEISRGHIYNEQFF.

The sample holds a few counts of this clone. The rearrangement uses TRBV5-1 and TRBJ2-3; TRBD1 or TRBD2 may be the D gene (5 bases each). The germline CDR1 and CDR2 sequences are SGHRS and YFSETQ. CDR3 size: 15 residues. Trimming stripped 2 bases from V and 5 bases from J, with 15 bases between. As DNA, the CDR3 is TGCGCCAGCAGCTTCGGGACGGATGGGGAAGATACGCAGTATTTT. Amino acid sequence: CASSFGTDGEDTQYF.

The gene calls are TRBV13 and TRBJ2-5, with D tentatively TRBD2 (6 bases). In germline, CDR1 is PRHDT, CDR2 FYEKMQ (reference sequence). V was cut by 6 bases and J by 4 bases, with 12 bases left in between. CDR3 size: 13 residues. The DNA of the CDR3 is TGTGCCAGCAGGAGGCAGGGAGGAGAGACCCAGTACTTC. The encoded protein is CASRRQGGETQYF.

V is TRBV15 and J is TRBJ2-7; a possible D gene is TRBD2 (6 bases). V dropped 3 bases and J dropped 5 bases, with 11 bases sitting between them. Per germline, CDR1 LNHNV and CDR2 YYDKDF (reference sequence). The CDR3 is made up of 13 amino acids. CDR3 sequence: CATSSGSLHEQYF. CDR3 nucleotides: TGTGCCACCAGCAGCGGGAGTCTCCACGAGCAGTACTTC.

The chain combines TRBV18 with TRBJ2-1, with unresolved D. Trimming left V 4 bases short and J 5 bases short, with 15 bases between. CDR1 is KGHSH, CDR2 LQKENI, per germline. This CDR3 contains 15 residues. CDR3 DNA sequence: TGTGCCAGCTCACGGAATGGTCTAAGAGACAATGAGCAGTTCTTC. It is translated as CASSRNGLRDNEQFF.

This clone is a singleton in its sample. The CDR3 here is CASSQDTVRQGYYGYTF. The CDR3 DNA is TGTGCCAGCAGCCAAGATACAGTCAGACAGGGATACTATGGCTACACCTTC. The rearrangement joins TRBV5-8 to TRBJ1-2, with TRBD1 identical over 7 bases. The CDR3 covers 17 residues. Germline V gives CDR1 SGHTS, CDR2 YDEGEE. V dropped 4 bases and J dropped 3; count of bases not matched to a gene: 15.

The rearrangement joins TRBV6-1 to TRBJ2-1; 11 positions agree with TRBD2. The CDR3 is 15 amino acids. CDR1 is MNHNS, CDR2 SASEGT, per germline. With 6 bases clipped from V and 9 bases from J, the junction kept 10 bases outside the gene matches. CDR3: CASRRTSGPVGEQFF. In DNA, the CDR3 is TGTGCCAGCAGGAGGACTAGCGGGCCCGTTGGTGAGCAGTTCTTC.

About this clone itself: Additional DNA sequences in this sample encode the identical CDR3. The chain recombines TRBV18 with TRBJ2-2; possible D gene TRBD1, 6 bases. Germline V CDR1 and CDR2: KGHSH, LQKENI. The V end was cut by 3 bases, the J end by 1 base, with 6 bases between. The CDR3 has 14 amino acids. In DNA form, the CDR3 reads TGTGCCAGCTCACCGACAGGGAACACCGGGGAGCTGTTTTTT. Protein product: CASSPTGNTGELFF.

The chain recombines TRBV6-5 with TRBJ2-7, with D perhaps matching TRBD2 (7 bases). Per the germline V gene, CDR1 is MNHEY and CDR2 is SVGAGI. V lost 6 bases and J 7 bases, leaving 19 bases between the germline ends. The CDR3 covers 14 residues. The CDR3 DNA follows: TGTGCCAGCAGACCTCGGGGGAGGGGGGTGGAGCAGTACTTC. Amino acids: CASRPRGRGVEQYF.

This chain connects TRBV5-6 to TRBJ1-2, with 7 nucleotides matching TRBD1. CDR1 SGHDT and CDR2 YYEEEE come from the germline V gene. Unmatched junction bases numbered 9, after V lost 3 bases and J lost 4 bases. This CDR3 comprises 15 residues. CDR3 region: CASSSGQEWIYGYTF. The CDR3 DNA reads as TGTGCCAGCAGCTCCGGACAGGAATGGATCTATGGCTACACCTTC.

This clone showed up just a few times. This chain uses TRBV6-1 with TRBJ2-7; TRBD1 aligns across 8 bases. CDR1 is MNHNS and CDR2 is SASEGT in the germline V gene. There are 15 residues in the CDR3. The trim removed 3 bases at V and 2 bases at J, leaving 6 bases unmatched. The CDR3 protein is CASSENRGSPYEQYF. The CDR3, as DNA: TGTGCCAGCAGTGAGAACAGGGGGAGTCCCTACGAGCAGTACTTC.

The chain is built from TRBV29-1 and TRBJ1-4; unclear D gene. The length of the CDR3 is 14 residues. Germline lookup yields CDR1 SQVTM and CDR2 ANQGSEA. V lost 4 bases, J lost 1 base, and 10 bases lay in between. CDR3 in amino acids: CSVVGAITNEKLFF. The CDR3 DNA sequence: TGCAGCGTTGTGGGCGCGATAACTAATGAAAAACTGTTTTTT.

J is TRBJ1-5 and V is TRBV2; 9 positions match TRBD1. The J segment lost 4 bases and the V segment lost 8 bases, leaving 6 bases of the junction unmatched. Germline V CDR1 and CDR2: SNHLY, FYNNEI. The length of the CDR3 is 14 residues. The CDR3 nucleotides are TGTGCCAGCCAGGGACAGGGACGGAATCAGCCCCAGCATTTT. Protein: CASQGQGRNQPQHF.

The chain combines TRBV11-2 with TRBJ2-7; D call uncertain. Trimming stripped 2 bases from V and 0 bases from J, with 14 bases between. The CDR3 has 16 amino acids. Germline assignment: CDR1 SGHAT and CDR2 FQNNGV. Here the CDR3 reads CASSLNSGILSYEQYF. As DNA, the CDR3 is TGTGCCAGCAGCTTAAACTCAGGAATCCTCTCCTACGAGCAGTACTTC.

A single count supports this clone. The genes are TRBV18 and TRBJ2-2; TRBD2 agrees at 8 bases. With V trimmed by 3 bases and J by 0 bases, 9 bases remained unmatched. The CDR3 extends over 18 amino acids. Germline lookup yields CDR1 KGHSH and CDR2 LQKENI. The CDR3 loop is CASSPLSGRGSNTGELFF. The CDR3 bases are TGTGCCAGCTCACCGTTAAGCGGGAGAGGGTCGAACACCGGGGAGCTGTTTTTT.

This rearrangement joins TRBV11-3 to TRBJ1-5, with D uncertain. The CDR3 runs to 13 residues. CDR1 is SGHNT and CDR2 is YENEEA in the germline V gene. V lost 10 bases to trimming and J lost 4 bases, with 14 bases between them. The CDR3 bases are TGTGCCACCCCACGGTTTGGGAATCAGCCCCAGCATTTT. Protein sequence: CATPRFGNQPQHF.

V usage is TRBV19 and J usage is TRBJ2-1; 12 bases align to TRBD2. The CDR3 is 15 residues long. The ends lost 6 bases at V and 10 bases at J; junction bases unmatched: 10. Germline V CDR1 and CDR2: LNHDA, SQIVND (reference sequence). This chain's CDR3 is CASSQLAGGSREQFF. The CDR3, as DNA: TGTGCCAGTAGCCAACTAGCGGGAGGATCACGCGAGCAGTTCTTC.

The J gene is TRBJ1-5, the V gene TRBV2, with D hard to call. Germline-derived CDR1 and CDR2 are SNHLY and FYNNEI. This CDR3 is 13 amino acids long. The V gene lost 1 base and the J gene lost 4 bases, with 5 bases spanning the gap. The CDR3 DNA is TGTGCCAGCAGTGAAGAGGTGAATCAGCCCCAGCATTTT. Protein sequence: CASSEEVNQPQHF.

The V and J genes are TRBV19 and TRBJ1-2, with 7 bases that match TRBD1. The CDR3 runs 12 residues. Germline CDR1 and CDR2: LNHDA and SQIVND (reference sequence). J lost 4 bases, V lost 5 bases, and 1 base had no gene match. DNA for the CDR3: TGTGCCAGTAGTGACAGGGCCTATGGCTACACCTTC. Translating it yields CASSDRAYGYTF.

The CDR3 DNA reads TGTGCCAGCAGCCACCTACAGGGGGGAGCGGGTCAGCCCCAGCATTTT. Its translation is CASSHLQGGAGQPQHF. The chain recombines TRBV16 with TRBJ1-5, with 8 bases lining up with TRBD1. Germline V gene lookup returns CDR1 KGHSY and CDR2 FQNENV. This CDR3 has 16 residues. V dropped 3 bases and J dropped 6; count of bases not matched to a gene: 10.

Points on this clone: Other nucleotide sequences from this sample produce the same CDR3. This chain links TRBV5-4 with TRBJ2-5; tentative D call: TRBD2 (7 bases). CDR1 and CDR2 (germline): SGHNT, YYREEE (reference sequence). This CDR3 has 13 residues. The V gene lost 2 bases and the J gene lost 3 bases, with 8 bases spanning the gap. The CDR3, as DNA: TGTGCCAGCAGCTTAGGGGGGGAAGAGACCCAGTACTTC. Its protein is CASSLGGEETQYF.

This sequence joins TRBV28 and TRBJ2-7; 8 bases are a match to TRBD1. Germline CDR1 reads MDHEN; CDR2 reads SYDVKM. The junction had 9 bases not matched to a gene; V was cut back by 5 bases and J by 6 bases. The CDR3 is made up of 14 amino acids. In DNA form, the CDR3 reads TGTGCCAGCAGTCTACGGGGCAGGGGGCTCGAGCAGTACTTC. Its translation is CASSLRGRGLEQYF.

This CDR3 is CASSPRPGTTYGYTF. In DNA form, the CDR3 reads TGTGCCAGCAGTCCCCGGCCAGGGACAACCTATGGCTACACCTTC. This rearrangement joins TRBV28 to TRBJ1-2, with D perhaps TRBD1 (6 bases). There are 15 residues in the CDR3. Deletions cut 5 bases from V and 4 bases from J, with 17 bases between. Germline loops: CDR1 MDHEN, CDR2 SYDVKM.